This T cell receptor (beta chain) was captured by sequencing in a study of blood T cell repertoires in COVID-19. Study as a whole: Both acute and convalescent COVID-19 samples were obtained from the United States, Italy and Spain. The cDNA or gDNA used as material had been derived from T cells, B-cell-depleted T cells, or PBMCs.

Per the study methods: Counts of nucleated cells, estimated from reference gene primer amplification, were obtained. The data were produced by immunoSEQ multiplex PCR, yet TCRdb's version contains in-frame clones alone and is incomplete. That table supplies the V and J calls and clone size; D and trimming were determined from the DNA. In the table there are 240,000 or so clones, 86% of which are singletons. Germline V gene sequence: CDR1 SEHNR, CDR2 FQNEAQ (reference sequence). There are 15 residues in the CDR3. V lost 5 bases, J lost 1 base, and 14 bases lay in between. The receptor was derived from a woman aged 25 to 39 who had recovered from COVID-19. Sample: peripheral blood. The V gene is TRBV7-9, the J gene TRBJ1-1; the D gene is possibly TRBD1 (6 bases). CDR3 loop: CASSPLQGKNTEAFF. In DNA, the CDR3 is TGTGCCAGCAGCCCTCTACAGGGTAAGAACACTGAAGCTTTCTTT. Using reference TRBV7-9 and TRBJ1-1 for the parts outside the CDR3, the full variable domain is DTGVSQNPRHKITKRGQNVTFRCDPISEHNRLYWYRQTLGQGPEFLTYFQNEAQLEKSRLLSDRFSAERPKGSFSTLEIQRTEQGDSAMYLCASSPLQGKNTEAFFGQGTRLTVV.